The T cell receptor (beta chain) described here comes from a study of T cells in Graves' hyperthyroidism and ophthalmopathy. This clonotype has just a few counts. What it binds is unknown. The study's findings and limits: Before onset, by a median of about six months, the model predicted ophthalmopathy. Most expanded thyroid clonotypes above 0.001 recurred in blood.

V shed 4 bases, J shed 5 bases, and the junction held 4 bases outside the gene matches. The CDR3 contains 14 residues. Germline V gene data show CDR1 as KGHSH and CDR2 as LQKENI. Regions amplified from RNA transcripts were the TCR beta CDR3 regions. First-round RT-PCR of the TCR CDR3 relied on the HTBI primer set. TCRdb reanalysed the multiplex PCR reads using MiXCR and keeps one entry per CDR3 protein. The table shows around 33,000 distinct CDR3 sequences, with around half occurring only once. The source of the PBMCs was less than 12 ml of fresh peripheral blood. This chain links TRBV18 with TRBJ1-4; 7 bases fit TRBD1. The TCR was taken from a woman in her 50s with Graves' hyperthyroidism that later progressed to Graves' ophthalmopathy. The specimen sequenced was blood. The CDR3 sequence is CASSRDSKNEKLFF. The CDR3 nucleotides are TGTGCCAGCTCACGGGACAGTAAAAATGAAAAACTGTTTTTT.